Sequencing of this TCR beta chain was carried out in a study of T cells in Graves' hyperthyroidism and ophthalmopathy. RNA transcripts provided the source from which TCR beta CDR3 regions were amplified. The HTBI set primed first-round TCR CDR3 RT-PCR. TCRdb called the multiplex PCR reads again in MiXCR, with one record for every CDR3 protein. The table includes 450,000 to 600,000 distinct CDR3 sequences, nearly 20% detected once. This CDR3 is 16 amino acids long. In germline, CDR1 is MDHEN, CDR2 SYDVKM. J gave up 3 bases and V 0 bases, and 7 bases lay outside the gene matches. Only a few counts were recorded for this clonotype. It may be a read error: a sequence one base away is much more abundant.

The sequenced sample consisted of blood. The chain is built from TRBV28 and TRBJ2-5, with 7 bases lining up with TRBD2. This receptor was obtained from a man between 40 and 49 years old with Graves' ophthalmopathy. The chain's CDR3 is CASSLWGRGGKETQYF. CDR3 coding DNA: TGTGCCAGCAGTTTATGGGGACGGGGAGGGAAAGAGACCCAGTACTTC.